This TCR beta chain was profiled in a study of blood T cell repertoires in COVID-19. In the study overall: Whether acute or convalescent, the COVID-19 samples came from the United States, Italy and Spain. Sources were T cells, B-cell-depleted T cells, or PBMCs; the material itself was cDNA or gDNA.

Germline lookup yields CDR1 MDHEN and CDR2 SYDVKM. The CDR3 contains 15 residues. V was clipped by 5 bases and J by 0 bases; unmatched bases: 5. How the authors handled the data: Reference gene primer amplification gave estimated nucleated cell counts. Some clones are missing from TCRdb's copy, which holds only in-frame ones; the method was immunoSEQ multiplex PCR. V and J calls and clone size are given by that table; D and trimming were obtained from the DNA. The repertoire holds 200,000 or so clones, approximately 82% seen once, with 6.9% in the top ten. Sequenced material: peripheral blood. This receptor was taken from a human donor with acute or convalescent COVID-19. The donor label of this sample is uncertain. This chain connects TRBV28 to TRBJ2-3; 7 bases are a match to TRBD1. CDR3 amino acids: CASSRQGRSTDTQYF. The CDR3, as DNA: TGTGCCAGCAGTCGACAGGGAAGGAGCACAGATACGCAGTATTTT.